This TCR beta chain is drawn from a study of blood T cell repertoires in COVID-19. About the study: Samples representing acute and convalescent COVID-19 were sourced from the United States, Italy and Spain. Nucleic acid was either cDNA or gDNA, and it came from T cells, B-cell-depleted T cells, or PBMCs.

Per germline, CDR1 SGHNT and CDR2 YYREEE (reference sequence). V was pared by 2 bases and J by 1 base, with 9 bases between. The CDR3 loop spans 14 amino acids. As originally analysed: Estimation of nucleated cell counts relied on the amplification of reference gene primers. Method: immunoSEQ multiplex PCR; TCRdb's copy keeps in-frame clones and lacks some. That table supplies the V and J calls and clone size; D and trimming were determined from the DNA. The profile covers under 150,000 clones, with about three quarters appearing a single time and 9% to 10% taken by the ten largest. The rearrangement uses TRBV5-4 and TRBJ1-1, with a tentative D call TRBD1 (5 bases). This TCR was sampled from a woman aged 50 to 65 with active or convalescent COVID-19. Sequenced input: peripheral blood. The CDR3 region has the DNA TGTGCCAGCAGCTTTAGCCAGGGGAACACTGAAGCTTTCTTT. Residues: CASSFSQGNTEAFF.